The 8 T cell receptor beta chains in this list originate from one sample, sequenced in a study of regulatory T cells in long-lasting Graves disease. Documented time point: newly diagnosed GD, antithyroid drugs for less than 3 months. PBMCs were the source of the RNA used for TCR sequencing. Combining iRepertoire HTBI primers with Arm-PCR of CDR3 regions, the authors built TCR beta libraries. TCRdb re-derived calls from the multiplex PCR reads in MiXCR, one entry per CDR3 protein. Of around 240,000 distinct CDR3 sequences in the sample, approximately 20% were seen once. These data also formed part of another study, on T cells in Graves' hyperthyroidism and ophthalmopathy.

The sample consisted of peripheral blood mononuclear cells (PBMCs), taken at new diagnosis, from a patient treated with antithyroid drugs. The receptors were gathered from a woman aged 25 to 45 with Graves disease.

This clonotype was picked up many times. The J gene is TRBJ2-2, the V gene TRBV20-1; 12 positions agree with TRBD2. The CDR3 sequence is 15 residues long. Germline CDR1 DFQATT, CDR2 SNEGSKA (reference sequence). The ends lost 4 bases at V and 4 bases at J; junction bases unmatched: 4. In DNA form, the CDR3 reads TGCAGTGCTACGGCTAGCGGGGGGGTCACCGGGGAGCTGTTTTTT. Translation gives CSATASGGVTGELFF.

This clonotype was observed many times. A much larger clone differs by one base, so this may be a read error. The chain links TRBV11-1 to TRBJ2-7; a possible D gene is TRBD1 (6 bases). Trimming left V 0 bases short and J 0 bases short, with 12 bases between. The CDR3 spans 16 residues. Germline CDR1 is SGHAT and CDR2 is FQDESV (reference sequence). Written as DNA, the CDR3 is TGTGCCAGCAGCTTAGCCAGGGGCCTACTCTCCTACGAGCAGTACTTC. This gives the protein CASSLARGLLSYEQYF.

This clonotype was seen more than once but under ten times. This rearrangement joins TRBV19 to TRBJ1-6; D gene uncertain. The CDR3 spans 13 residues. V gave up 3 bases and J gave up 4 bases, with 4 bases separating them. Germline V gene lookup returns CDR1 LNHDA and CDR2 SQIVND (reference sequence). CDR3 amino acids: CASSIQYNSPLHF. The CDR3, as DNA: TGTGCCAGTAGTATCCAGTATAATTCACCCCTCCACTTT.

The V call is TRBV10-1, the J call TRBJ1-1; the D is unclear. Deletions cut 0 bases from V and 11 bases from J, with 13 bases between. Germline V gene data show CDR1 as WNHNN and CDR2 as SYGVQD (reference sequence). CDR3 length: 13 residues. The CDR3 bases are TGCGCCAGCAGTGAGTCGGCCGGCATGAGCGCTTTCTTT. Its protein is CASSESAGMSAFF.

This clonotype has ten or more counts. The chain employs TRBV27 and TRBJ1-2; TRBD1 aligns across 7 bases. CDR1 and CDR2 from the germline V gene are MNHEY and SMNVEV (reference sequence). V lost 5 bases, J lost 8 bases, and 11 bases stayed unmatched. The CDR3 is 14 amino acids. CDR3 sequence: CASSGSRGGWGYTF. As DNA, the CDR3 is TGTGCCAGCAGTGGGTCACGAGGGGGCTGGGGCTACACCTTC.

This clonotype was recorded at least ten times. The V and J genes are TRBV3-1 and TRBJ2-7; D gene unclear. Germline CDR1 and CDR2: LGHDT and YNNKEL (reference sequence). CDR3 length equals 14 residues. V lost 0 bases to trimming and J lost 3 bases, with 9 bases between them. The CDR3 region is CASSQEYGDYEQYF. The CDR3 nucleotides read TGTGCCAGCAGCCAAGAGTATGGAGACTACGAGCAGTACTTC.

This clonotype was counted at least ten times. The chain joins TRBV19 to TRBJ2-7, with TRBD2 identical over 9 bases. V lost 3 bases to trimming and J lost 0 bases; unmatched junction nucleotides: 3. Germline values: CDR1 LNHDA, CDR2 SQIVND (reference sequence). The CDR3 spans 15 residues. CDR3 region: CASSMLAGNSYEQYF. The DNA of the CDR3 is TGTGCCAGTAGTATGCTAGCGGGGAACTCCTACGAGCAGTACTTC. Using reference TRBV19 and TRBJ2-7 for the parts outside the CDR3, the full variable domain is DGGITQSPKYLFRKEGQNVTLSCEQNLNHDAMYWYRQDPGQGLRLIYYSQIVNDFQKGDIAEGYSVSREKKESFPLTVTSAQKNPTAFYLCASSMLAGNSYEQYFGPGTRLTVT.

This clonotype was recorded at least ten times. The chain has TRBV7-3 and TRBJ2-3, with TRBD2 matching over 8 bases. V lost 10 bases to trimming and J lost 0 bases; unmatched junction nucleotides: 9. This CDR3 contains 15 residues. Germline-derived CDR1 and CDR2 are SGHTA and FQGTGA. CDR3 DNA: TGTGCCAACCCCTGGGGCGGGGGGAGCACAGATACGCAGTATTTT. Its translation: CANPWGGGSTDTQYF. Filled out from reference TRBV7-3 and TRBJ2-3, the complete variable domain reads GAGVSQTPSNKVTEKGKYVELRCDPISGHTALYWYRQSLGQGPEFLIYFQGTGAADDSGLPNDRFFAVRPEGSVSTLKIQRTERGDSAVYLCANPWGGGSTDTQYFGPGTRLTVL.